Shown below are 20 T cell receptor beta chains from a single sample sequenced in a study of sequential checkpoint blockade in melanoma (dated by TCRdb to about 2019). In light of the paper, this sample's treatment or condition label describes: randomized to nivolumab then ipilimumab (arm A) or the reverse (arm B). The receptor library was made with the immunoSEQ multiplex PCR assay. In TCRdb, the immuneACCESS table is reduced to in-frame sequences with V and J assigned. These tables do not hold every clone; where another copy was compared, an unresolved V gene accounts for under half, and the others remain unexplained. The sample table shows 17,000 or so clones, and 80% are seen once. The ten top clones hold around 11% of the sample. The specimen was CD8+ T cells sorted from blood (inferred from file names), collected from a patient given nivolumab and ipilimumab in sequence. The receptors derive from a human donor with melanoma.

This rearrangement joins TRBV18 to TRBJ1-2; 7 bases fit TRBD1. This CDR3 is built from 15 residues. With V trimmed by 3 bases and J by 3 bases, 7 bases remained unmatched. Germline V gives CDR1 KGHSH, CDR2 LQKENI. In DNA, the CDR3 is TGTGCCAGCTCACCCCCCAGGGGGAAGGACTATGGCTACACCTTC. Its protein is CASSPPRGKDYGYTF.

This chain links TRBV9 with TRBJ2-7; 11 nucleotides line up with TRBD2. The CDR3 runs to 15 residues. The V gene's germline CDR1 is SGDLS and CDR2 YYNGEE. Losses at the gene ends were 0 bases for V and 2 bases for J; bases not matched to a gene: 1. In nucleotides, the CDR3 is TGTGCCAGCAGCGTAGATAGCGGGGGGGCCTACGAGCAGTACTTC. Protein sequence: CASSVDSGGAYEQYF.

The genes are TRBV6-6 and TRBJ2-7; maybe TRBD1 (6 bases). Germline V gives CDR1 MNHNY, CDR2 SVGAGI (reference sequence). Trimming pared 2 bases from V and 2 bases from J, leaving 16 bases between. The CDR3 covers 16 residues. CDR3 nucleotide sequence: TGTGCCAGCAGTTACCAACAGGGAGCAAGGACCTACGAGCAGTACTTC. It yields the protein CASSYQQGARTYEQYF.

This rearrangement joins TRBV4-2 to TRBJ1-4, with D unresolved. Germline loops: CDR1 LGHNA, CDR2 YNFKEQ. The CDR3 is 16 residues long. Trimming pared 3 bases from V and 4 bases from J, leaving 15 bases between. DNA for the CDR3: TGTGCCAGCAGCCATGAGGGCCTCCGGGGTAATGAAAAACTGTTTTTT. Protein: CASSHEGLRGNEKLFF.

The J gene is TRBJ1-1, the V gene TRBV10-3; TRBD1 aligns across 7 bases. V lost 6 bases, J lost 1 base, and 5 bases stayed unmatched. Looked up from germline, CDR1 is ENHRY and CDR2 is SYGVKD. This CDR3 has 14 residues. CDR3 amino acids: CAISGDSRNTEAFF. The CDR3 nucleotides are TGTGCCATCAGCGGGGACAGCAGGAACACTGAAGCTTTCTTT.

The V call is TRBV28, the J call TRBJ2-7, with 14 bases aligning to TRBD2. Germline CDR1 MDHEN, CDR2 SYDVKM. The CDR3 runs to 19 residues. V lost 3 bases, J lost 1 base, and 11 bases stayed unmatched. Here the CDR3 DNA reads TGTGCCAGCAGTTTCGGAATCGGGACTAGCGGGAGTTCGTCCTACGAGCAGTACTTC. This sequence encodes CASSFGIGTSGSSSYEQYF.

The J gene is TRBJ2-7, the V gene TRBV7-8; D is undetermined. Germline CDR1 and CDR2: SGHVS and FQNEAQ. The ends were cut back, 1 base at V and 7 bases at J, with 11 bases in the middle. The CDR3 sequence is 13 residues long. The DNA for the CDR3 is TGTGCCAGCAGCTTAGTGTCCTTCGCGGAGCAGTACTTC. Translation: CASSLVSFAEQYF.

This sequence joins TRBV6-5 and TRBJ1-2; possible D gene TRBD1, 5 bases. The CDR3 is made up of 13 amino acids. V lost 2 bases and J 6 bases, leaving 10 bases between the germline ends. CDR1 MNHEY and CDR2 SVGAGI come from the germline V gene. CDR3 in amino acids: CASSYNRGDGYTF. DNA of the CDR3: TGTGCCAGCAGTTACAATAGGGGCGATGGCTACACCTTC.

The chain carries TRBV7-9 and TRBJ1-1, with 9 positions matching TRBD1. V shed 4 bases and J 7 bases; nucleotides not matched to a gene: 7. This CDR3 region has 14 residues. Germline V gives CDR1 SEHNR, CDR2 FQNEAQ (reference sequence). The CDR3 is CASSSGGQGYEAFF. CDR3 DNA sequence: TGTGCCAGCAGCTCTGGGGGACAGGGCTATGAAGCTTTCTTT.

The chain is built from TRBV4-3 and TRBJ2-7, with TRBD1 matching over 8 bases. CDR1 and CDR2 from the germline V gene are LGHNA and YSLEER. Trimming took 3 bases from V and 2 from J; bases not matched to a gene: 0. CDR3 size: 13 residues. The CDR3 protein is CASSQGQAYEQYF. The DNA for the CDR3 is TGCGCCAGCAGCCAGGGACAGGCCTACGAGCAGTACTTC.

The chain couples TRBV28 to TRBJ1-1, with TRBD1 as a possible D gene (5 bases). Trimming cost V 6 bases and J 11 bases, with 25 bases left between them. The CDR3 is 15 amino acids. Per the germline V gene, CDR1 is MDHEN and CDR2 is SYDVKM. The CDR3 loop reads CASRYRGAGVNEAFF. The CDR3 nucleotides are TGTGCCAGCAGATATAGAGGGGCGGGGGTGAACGAGGCTTTCTTT.

There are a few counts of this clone. This sequence joins TRBV10-3 and TRBJ1-5, with unresolved D. Deletions cut 3 bases from V and 2 bases from J, with 5 bases between. The germline gives CDR1 ENHRY, CDR2 SYGVKD. This CDR3 is built from 13 residues. DNA for the CDR3: TGTGCCATCAGTGAAGCGGGCAATCAGCCCCAGCATTTT. Its translation: CAISEAGNQPQHF.

The V gene is TRBV6-5, the J gene TRBJ1-4; D call uncertain. Germline V gene data show CDR1 as MNHEY and CDR2 as SVGAGI. V lost 5 bases and J lost 3, with 13 bases in between. This CDR3 region has 15 residues. The CDR3 loop reads CASSRLRLPNEKLFF. CDR3 DNA sequence: TGTGCCAGCAGTCGTCTTCGACTGCCTAATGAAAAACTGTTTTTT.

The chain joins TRBV14 to TRBJ2-7, with D perhaps matching TRBD1 (5 bases). Deletions cut 6 bases from V and 3 bases from J, with 15 bases between. The CDR3 consists of 14 residues. The germline V gene encodes CDR1 SGHDN and CDR2 FVKESK. CDR3 DNA: TGTGCCAGCAGTAAGGACAATCCCCTCTACGAGCAGTACTTC. It is translated as CASSKDNPLYEQYF. Drawing the rest from reference TRBV14 and TRBJ2-7, the complete variable domain is EAGVTQFPSHSVIEKGQTVTLRCDPISGHDNLYWYRRVMGKEIKFLLHFVKESKQDESGMPNNRFLAERTGGTYSTLKVQPAELEDSGVYFCASSKDNPLYEQYFGPGTRLTVT.

The rearrangement links TRBV27 to TRBJ1-4, with a tentative D call TRBD1 (6 bases). Trimming removed 1 base from V and 7 bases from J, with 16 bases in between. This CDR3 has 16 residues. Germline CDR1 is MNHEY and CDR2 is SMNVEV (reference sequence). The CDR3 protein is CASSLFGGDGSEKLFF. The DNA of the CDR3 is TGTGCCAGCAGTTTATTTGGGGGCGACGGAAGTGAAAAACTGTTTTTT. Full variable domain (rest looked up from reference TRBV27 and TRBJ1-4): EAQVTQNPRYLITVTGKKLTVTCSQNMNHEYMSWYRQDPGLGLRQIYYSMNVEVTDKGDVPEGYKVSRKEKRNFPLILESPSPNQTSLYFCASSLFGGDGSEKLFFGSGTQLSVL.

J is TRBJ2-7 and V is TRBV11-3; 8 bases map to TRBD1. V shed 2 bases and J 5 bases; nucleotides not matched to a gene: 2. This CDR3 has 13 residues. Germline-derived CDR1 and CDR2 are SGHNT and YENEEA. For the CDR3, the DNA is TGTGCCAGCAGCTTAATGACAGGGGACGAGCAGTACTTC. As protein: CASSLMTGDEQYF.

V usage is TRBV27 and J usage is TRBJ1-2; D uncertain. CDR3 length: 12 residues. V shed 4 bases and J shed 8 bases, with 11 bases lying between them. Germline CDR1 reads MNHEY; CDR2 reads SMNVEV (reference sequence). The CDR3 protein is CASSSPGFGYTF. CDR3 DNA: TGTGCCAGCAGTTCCCCCGGGTTCGGCTACACCTTC.

In this sample, this clone turned up a few times. This rearrangement joins TRBV5-8 to TRBJ1-1; D is unresolved. The germline V and J ends were trimmed by 0 bases and 0 bases, with 3 bases remaining between them. CDR1 and CDR2 (germline): SGHTS, YDEGEE. The CDR3 contains 13 residues. The CDR3 is CASSLELNTEAFF. The CDR3 nucleotides are TGTGCCAGCAGCTTGGAGCTGAACACTGAAGCTTTCTTT.

The chain employs TRBV5-1 and TRBJ2-3; tentative D call: TRBD1 (7 bases). Trimming took 4 bases from V and 5 from J, leaving 20 bases between them. Germline V CDR1 and CDR2: SGHRS, YFSETQ. CDR3 length: 16 amino acids. The CDR3 bases are TGCGCCAGCAGCGTTACTCAGGGGGGCTTGGGAGATACGCAGTATTTT. Residues: CASSVTQGGLGDTQYF.

CDR3 bases: TGTGCCAGCAGCACTCGACAGGGGGATACCTACGAGCAGTACTTC. Translating it yields CASSTRQGDTYEQYF. The genes are TRBV7-8 and TRBJ2-7; TRBD1 aligns across 9 bases. Trimming cost V 5 bases and J 2 bases; bases outside gene matches: 7. Per the germline V gene, CDR1 is SGHVS and CDR2 is FQNEAQ. The CDR3 runs 15 residues.